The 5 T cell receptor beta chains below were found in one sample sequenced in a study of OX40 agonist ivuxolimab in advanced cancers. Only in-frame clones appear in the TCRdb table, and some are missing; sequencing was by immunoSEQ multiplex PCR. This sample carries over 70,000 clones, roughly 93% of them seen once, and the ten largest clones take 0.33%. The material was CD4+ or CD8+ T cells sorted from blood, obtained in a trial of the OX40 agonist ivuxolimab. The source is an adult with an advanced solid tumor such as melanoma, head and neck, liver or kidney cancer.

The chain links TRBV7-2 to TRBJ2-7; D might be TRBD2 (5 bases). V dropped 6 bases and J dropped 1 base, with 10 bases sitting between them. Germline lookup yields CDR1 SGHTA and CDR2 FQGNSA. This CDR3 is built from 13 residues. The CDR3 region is CASRSRTSYEQYF. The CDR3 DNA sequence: TGTGCCAGCAGGTCCCGGACTTCCTACGAGCAGTACTTC.

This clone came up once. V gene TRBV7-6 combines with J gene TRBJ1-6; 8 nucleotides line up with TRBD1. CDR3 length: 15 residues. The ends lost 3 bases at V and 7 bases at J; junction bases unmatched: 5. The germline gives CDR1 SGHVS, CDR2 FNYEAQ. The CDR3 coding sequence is TGTGCCAGCAGCTTGTCCGGGACAGGAAATTCACCCCTCCACTTT. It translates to CASSLSGTGNSPLHF.

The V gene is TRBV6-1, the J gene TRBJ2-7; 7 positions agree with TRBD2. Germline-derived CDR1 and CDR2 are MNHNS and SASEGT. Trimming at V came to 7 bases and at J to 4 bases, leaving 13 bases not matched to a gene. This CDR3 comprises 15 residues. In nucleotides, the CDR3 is TGTGCCAGCACCTCACCAACTGCGGGAGAGTACGAGCAGTACTTC. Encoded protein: CASTSPTAGEYEQYF.

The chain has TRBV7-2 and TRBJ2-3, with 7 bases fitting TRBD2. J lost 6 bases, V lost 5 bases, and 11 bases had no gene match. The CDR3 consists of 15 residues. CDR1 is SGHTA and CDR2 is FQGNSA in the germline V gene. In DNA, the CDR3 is TGTGCCAGCAGCCTCTTGGGGGGGGAGATGGATACGCAGTATTTT. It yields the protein CASSLLGGEMDTQYF.

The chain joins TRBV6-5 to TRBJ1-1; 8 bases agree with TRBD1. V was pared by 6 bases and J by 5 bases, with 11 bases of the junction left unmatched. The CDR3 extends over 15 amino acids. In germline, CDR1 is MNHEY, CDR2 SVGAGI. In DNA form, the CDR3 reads TGTGCCAGCAGCCAAGACAGGGGAATGGGTACTGAAGCTTTCTTT. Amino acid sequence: CASSQDRGMGTEAFF.